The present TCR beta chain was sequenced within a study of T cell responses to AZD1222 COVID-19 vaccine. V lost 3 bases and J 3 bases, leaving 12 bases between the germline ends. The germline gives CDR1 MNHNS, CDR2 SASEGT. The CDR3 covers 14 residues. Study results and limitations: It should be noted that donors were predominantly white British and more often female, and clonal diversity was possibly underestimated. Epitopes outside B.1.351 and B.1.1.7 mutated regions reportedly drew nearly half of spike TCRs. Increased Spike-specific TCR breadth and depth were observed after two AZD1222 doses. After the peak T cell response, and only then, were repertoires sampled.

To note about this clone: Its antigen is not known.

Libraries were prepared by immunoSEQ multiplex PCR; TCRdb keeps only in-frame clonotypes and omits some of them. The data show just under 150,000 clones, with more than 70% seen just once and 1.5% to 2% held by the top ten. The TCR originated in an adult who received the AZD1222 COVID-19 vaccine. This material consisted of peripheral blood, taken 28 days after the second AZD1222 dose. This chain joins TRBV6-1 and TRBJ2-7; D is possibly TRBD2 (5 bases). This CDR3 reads CASSEGWEIYEQYF. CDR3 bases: TGTGCCAGCAGTGAGGGGTGGGAGATCTACGAGCAGTACTTC.